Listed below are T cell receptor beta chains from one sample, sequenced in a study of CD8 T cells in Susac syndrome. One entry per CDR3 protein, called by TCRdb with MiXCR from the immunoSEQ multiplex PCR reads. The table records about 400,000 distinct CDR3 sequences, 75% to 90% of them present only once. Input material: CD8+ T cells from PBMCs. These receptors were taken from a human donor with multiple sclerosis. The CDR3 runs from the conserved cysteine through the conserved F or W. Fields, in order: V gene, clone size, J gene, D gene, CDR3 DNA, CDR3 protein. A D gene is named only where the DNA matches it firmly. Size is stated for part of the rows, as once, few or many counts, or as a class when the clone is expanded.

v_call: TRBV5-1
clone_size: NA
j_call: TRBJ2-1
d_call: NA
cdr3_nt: TGCGCCAGCAGCTTGGTGCGACACTACTACAATGAGCAGTTCTTC
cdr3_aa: CASSLVRHYYNEQFF

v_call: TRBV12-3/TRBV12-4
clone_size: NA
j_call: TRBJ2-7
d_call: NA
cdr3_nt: TGTGCCAGCAGTCCAACTTTGACAGAAGATTACGAGCAGTACTTC
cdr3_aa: CASSPTLTEDYEQYF

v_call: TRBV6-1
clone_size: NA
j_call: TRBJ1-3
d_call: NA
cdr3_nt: TGTGCCAGCAGCACAACAGGGAAAGGAAACACCATATATTTT
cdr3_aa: CASSTTGKGNTIYF

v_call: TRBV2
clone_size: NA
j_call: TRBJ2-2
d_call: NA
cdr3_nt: TGTGCCAGCAGTACCGGACAGTCAGGGACCGGGGAGCTGTTTTTT
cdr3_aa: CASSTGQSGTGELFF

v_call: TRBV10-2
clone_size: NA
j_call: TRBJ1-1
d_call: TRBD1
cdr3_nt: TGCGCCAGCAGACTCCAGGGGGCGAACACTGAAGCTTTCTTT
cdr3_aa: CASRLQGANTEAFF

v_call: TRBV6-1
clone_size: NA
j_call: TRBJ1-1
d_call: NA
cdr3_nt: TGTGCCAGCAGTGATTGTGCGAGGTGGGGTCACACTGAAGCTTTCTTT
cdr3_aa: CASSDCARWGHTEAFF

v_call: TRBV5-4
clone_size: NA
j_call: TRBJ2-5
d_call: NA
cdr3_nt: TGTGCCAGCAGCTTGGTGCTCGGCGAGACCCAGTACTTC
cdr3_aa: CASSLVLGETQYF

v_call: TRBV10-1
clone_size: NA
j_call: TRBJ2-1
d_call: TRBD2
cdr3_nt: TGCGCCAGCAGTGGCCGCCTGACTAGCGGGGGTCCCAATGAGCAGTTCTTC
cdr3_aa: CASSGRLTSGGPNEQFF

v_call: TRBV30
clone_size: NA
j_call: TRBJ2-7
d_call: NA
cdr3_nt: TGTGCCTGGAGTGTATCGGAGTGGTACGAGCAGTACTTC
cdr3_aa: CAWSVSEWYEQYF

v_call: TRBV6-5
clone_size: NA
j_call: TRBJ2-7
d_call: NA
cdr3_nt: TGTGCCAGCAGTTACAACTCGGACACGGACTTACGAGGGCAGTACTTC
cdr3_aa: CASSYNSDTDLRGQYF

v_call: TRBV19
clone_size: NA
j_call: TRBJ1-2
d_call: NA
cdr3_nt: TGTGCCTCACGGCAGGACTATGGCTACACCTTC
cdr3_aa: CASRQDYGYTF

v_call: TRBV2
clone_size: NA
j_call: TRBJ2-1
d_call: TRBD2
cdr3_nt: TGTGCCAGCAGTGACCCCGGGACTAGCGGGAGAAGTGGCGATGAGCAGTTCTTC
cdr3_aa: CASSDPGTSGRSGDEQFF

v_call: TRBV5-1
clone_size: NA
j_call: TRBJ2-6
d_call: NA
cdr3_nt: TGCGCCAGCAGCTTGCGATCAGGGCCCTCTGGGGCCAACGTCCTGACTTTC
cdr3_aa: CASSLRSGPSGANVLTF

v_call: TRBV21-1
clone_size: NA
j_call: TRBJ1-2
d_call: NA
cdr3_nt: TGTGCCAGCAGCAATCAATCACAGACCCAAAAAGATGGCTACACCTTC
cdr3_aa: CASSNQSQTQKDGYTF

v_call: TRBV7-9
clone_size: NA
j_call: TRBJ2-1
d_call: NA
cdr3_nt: TGTGCCAGCAGCGATCGGAAGGGGTCGGGTGAGCAGTTCTTC
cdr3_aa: CASSDRKGSGEQFF

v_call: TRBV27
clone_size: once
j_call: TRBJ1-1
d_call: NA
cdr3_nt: TGTGCCAGCAGTTTCATCGAGGGGAACACTGAAGCTTTCTTT
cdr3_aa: CASSFIEGNTEAFF

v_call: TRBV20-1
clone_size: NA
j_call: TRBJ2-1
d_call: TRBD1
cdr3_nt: TGCAGTGCTGCCGGGACAGGGGGCTCGAATGAGCAGTTCTTC
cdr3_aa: CSAAGTGGSNEQFF

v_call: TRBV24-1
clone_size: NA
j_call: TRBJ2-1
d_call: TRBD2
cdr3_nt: TGTGCCACCAGTCACCCACAGCGACTAGCGGGGTCCTCCTACAATGAGCAGTTCTTC
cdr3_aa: CATSHPQRLAGSSYNEQFF

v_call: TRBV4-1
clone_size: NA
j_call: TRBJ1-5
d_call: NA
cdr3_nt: TGCGCCAGCAGCCAAGATTGGTTTAGGGGACACCCTCATAGCAATCAGCCCCAGCATTTT
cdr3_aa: CASSQDWFRGHPHSNQPQHF

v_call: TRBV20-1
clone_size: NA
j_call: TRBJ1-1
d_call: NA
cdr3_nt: TGCAGTGCTAGAGGTCGGACAGCAAACACTGAAGCTTTCTTT
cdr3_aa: CSARGRTANTEAFF

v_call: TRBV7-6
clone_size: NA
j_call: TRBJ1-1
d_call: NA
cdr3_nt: TGTGCCAGCAGCTTAGAAGCGAGGGACCTCACTGAAGCTTTCTTT
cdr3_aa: CASSLEARDLTEAFF

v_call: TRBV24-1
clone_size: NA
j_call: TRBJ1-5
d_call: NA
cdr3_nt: TGTGCCACCAGTGACTCAGGGGCGGGTCAGCCCCAGCATTTT
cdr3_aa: CATSDSGAGQPQHF

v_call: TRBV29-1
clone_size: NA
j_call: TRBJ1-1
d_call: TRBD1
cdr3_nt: TGCAGCGTTAAGGGACAGGGTGAGAACACTGAAGCTTTCTTT
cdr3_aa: CSVKGQGENTEAFF

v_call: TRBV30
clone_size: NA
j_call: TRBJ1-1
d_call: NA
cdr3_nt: TGTGCCTGGATTAACACTGAAGCTTTCTTT
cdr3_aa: CAWINTEAFF

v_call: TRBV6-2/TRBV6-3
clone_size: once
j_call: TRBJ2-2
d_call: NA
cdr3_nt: TGTGCCAGCAGTCCGGGACCCAGCGGGGAGCTGTTTTTT
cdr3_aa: CASSPGPSGELFF

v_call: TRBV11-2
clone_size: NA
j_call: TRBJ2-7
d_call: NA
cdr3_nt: TGTGCCAGCACCTTCGGGGGGCGCGGCTACGAGCAGTACTTC
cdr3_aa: CASTFGGRGYEQYF

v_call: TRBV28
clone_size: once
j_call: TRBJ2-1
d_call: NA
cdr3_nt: TGTGCCAGCCGAAGCGGGGACACCTCCTACAATGAGCAGTTCTTC
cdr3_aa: CASRSGDTSYNEQFF

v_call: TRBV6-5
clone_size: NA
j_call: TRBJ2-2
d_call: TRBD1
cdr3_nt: TGTGCCAGCAGTTACCGAGGACAGGGGACATACACCGGGGAGCTGTTTTTT
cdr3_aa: CASSYRGQGTYTGELFF

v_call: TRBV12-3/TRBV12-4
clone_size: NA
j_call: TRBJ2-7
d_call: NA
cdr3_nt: TGTGCCAGCACCCAAAACAGGGAAGGCTACGAGCAGTACTTC
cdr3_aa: CASTQNREGYEQYF

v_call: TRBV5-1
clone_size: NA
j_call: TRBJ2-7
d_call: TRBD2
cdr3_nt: TGCGCCAGCAGCTCCGGGACTAGCGTTGCCTACGAGCAGTACTTC
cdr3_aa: CASSSGTSVAYEQYF

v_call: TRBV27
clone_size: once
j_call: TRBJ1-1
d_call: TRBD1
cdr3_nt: TGTGCCAGCAGCCAGGGGGCGGCCATGAACACTGAAGCTTTCTTT
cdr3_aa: CASSQGAAMNTEAFF

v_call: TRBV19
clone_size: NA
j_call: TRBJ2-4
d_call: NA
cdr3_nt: TGTGCCAGTCAGGGCCTCAAAAACATTCAGTACTTC
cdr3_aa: CASQGLKNIQYF

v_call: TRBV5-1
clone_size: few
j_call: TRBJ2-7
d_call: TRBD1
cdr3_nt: TGTGCCAGCAGTTTAGTGGGACAGGGCTACGAGCAGTACTTC
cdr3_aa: CASSLVGQGYEQYF

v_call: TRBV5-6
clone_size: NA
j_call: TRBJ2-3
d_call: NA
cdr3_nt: TGTGCCAGCAGCACGGACAGTTCAGATACGCAGTATTTT
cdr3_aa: CASSTDSSDTQYF

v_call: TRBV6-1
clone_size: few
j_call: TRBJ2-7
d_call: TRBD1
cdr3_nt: TGTGCCAGCAGTCTGGGGACAGGGGAAAGGGAGCAGTACTTC
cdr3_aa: CASSLGTGEREQYF

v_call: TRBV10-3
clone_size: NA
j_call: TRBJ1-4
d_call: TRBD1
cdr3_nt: TGTGCCATCGGGGCAGACAGGGCTAATGAAAAACTGTTTTTT
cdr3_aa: CAIGADRANEKLFF

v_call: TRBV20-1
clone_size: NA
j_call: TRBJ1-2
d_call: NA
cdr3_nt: TGCAGTGCTAGAGTGCAGGGAGAGAACTATGGCTACACCTTC
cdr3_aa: CSARVQGENYGYTF

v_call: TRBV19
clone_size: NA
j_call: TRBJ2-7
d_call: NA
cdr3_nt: TGTGCCAGTAGTATCTCTTGGGGGTTTCCCTACGAGCAGTACTTC
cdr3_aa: CASSISWGFPYEQYF

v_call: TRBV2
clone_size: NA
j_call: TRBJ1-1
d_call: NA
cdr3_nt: TGTGCCAGCAGGCCAGACAGGTATCTCACTGAAGCTTTCTTT
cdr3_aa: CASRPDRYLTEAFF

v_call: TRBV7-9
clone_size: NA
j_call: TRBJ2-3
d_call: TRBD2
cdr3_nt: TGTGCCAGCAGCTTAGAGCCCAAACTAGCGGACACAGATACGCAGTATTTT
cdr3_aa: CASSLEPKLADTDTQYF

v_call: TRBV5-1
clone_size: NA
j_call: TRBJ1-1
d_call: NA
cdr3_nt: TGCGCCAGCAGCGGAGGGCAGGGATCCAAAATTGAAGCTTTCTTT
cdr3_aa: CASSGGQGSKIEAFF